These 11 T cell receptor beta chains were all obtained from the same sample, sequenced in a study of blood T cell repertoires in COVID-19. Sequenced by immunoSEQ multiplex PCR; TCRdb stores in-frame clones only, minus some. In the table there are around 210,000 clones, around 90% of which are singletons. Source material: peripheral blood. All receptors derive from a man between 18 and 29 years old with active or convalescent COVID-19.

The chain has TRBV19 and TRBJ2-7; perhaps TRBD1 as D (6 bases). Between the trimmed V and J ends, which lost 7 bases and 2 bases, there was a span of 12 bases. CDR3 length: 13 residues. Germline V gives CDR1 LNHDA, CDR2 SQIVND (reference sequence). The CDR3 DNA reads TGTGCCAGTAAACAGACAGGAACCTACGAGCAGTACTTC. Amino acids: CASKQTGTYEQYF. Supplemented by reference TRBV19 and TRBJ2-7, the full variable domain reads DGGITQSPKYLFRKEGQNVTLSCEQNLNHDAMYWYRQDPGQGLRLIYYSQIVNDFQKGDIAEGYSVSREKKESFPLTVTSAQKNPTAFYLCASKQTGTYEQYFGPGTRLTVT.

The rearrangement joins TRBV12-2 to TRBJ1-5; the D segment call TRBD1 is taken from the table without a DNA check. TRBV12-2 is a documented pseudogene. This CDR3 is built from 15 residues. For the CDR3, the DNA is TGTGCAAGTCGCCCGGACAGAGATAGCAATCAGCCCCAGCATTTT. Residues: CASRPDRDSNQPQHF.

The CDR3: CSVAFPPGGPPTPFHEQYF. Here the CDR3 DNA reads TGCAGCGTTGCCTTTCCCCCGGGGGGACCCCCAACCCCCTTCCACGAGCAGTACTTC. The J gene is TRBJ2-7, the V gene TRBV29-1, with 7 nucleotides matching TRBD2. This CDR3 contains 19 residues. Germline lookup yields CDR1 SQVTM and CDR2 ANQGSEA. After removal of 4 bases from V and 5 bases from J, the junction contained 26 bases not matched to a gene.

The table lists this clone with a few counts. The chain joins TRBV19 to TRBJ2-3, with 7 bases identical to TRBD2. Losses at the gene ends were 8 bases for V and 0 bases for J; bases not matched to a gene: 8. CDR3 length: 15 amino acids. CDR1 LNHDA and CDR2 SQIVND come from the germline V gene (reference sequence). CDR3 in amino acids: CASQSGKGSTDTQYF. The CDR3 DNA reads TGTGCCAGTCAGAGCGGGAAGGGCAGCACAGATACGCAGTATTTT. Full variable domain (rest looked up from reference TRBV19 and TRBJ2-3): DGGITQSPKYLFRKEGQNVTLSCEQNLNHDAMYWYRQDPGQGLRLIYYSQIVNDFQKGDIAEGYSVSREKKESFPLTVTSAQKNPTAFYLCASQSGKGSTDTQYFGPGTRLTVL.

The V and J genes are TRBV6-5 and TRBJ1-6; D gene uncertain. CDR3 length: 14 residues. Germline loops: CDR1 MNHEY, CDR2 SVGAGI. Trimming cost V 6 bases and J 11 bases, with 17 bases left between them. The CDR3: CASSLEMALTPLHF. The CDR3 DNA reads TGTGCCAGCAGCCTGGAGATGGCTTTAACACCCCTCCACTTT.

The V gene is TRBV11-2, the J gene TRBJ1-3; maybe TRBD1 (6 bases). The CDR3 runs 15 residues. Germline V gene data show CDR1 as SGHAT and CDR2 as FQNNGV. The V gene lost 0 bases and the J gene lost 4 bases, with 10 bases spanning the gap. The CDR3 is CASSLETGLGNTIYF. The CDR3 DNA is TGTGCCAGCAGCTTAGAGACAGGCCTCGGAAACACCATATATTTT.

The rearrangement links TRBV7-8 to TRBJ1-1; D is ambiguous. The germline gives CDR1 SGHVS, CDR2 FQNEAQ. This CDR3 is built from 14 residues. Trimming left V 1 base short and J 1 base short, with 7 bases between. CDR3 in amino acids: CASSLGRGNTEAFF. The CDR3 DNA is TGTGCCAGCAGCTTAGGTCGGGGGAACACTGAAGCTTTCTTT.

J is TRBJ1-1 and V is TRBV19; TRBD1 might be the D (5 bases). Trimming left V 4 bases short and J 6 bases short, with 24 bases between. The germline CDR1 and CDR2 sequences are LNHDA and SQIVND (reference sequence). The CDR3 extends over 17 amino acids. This CDR3 is CASSTSLQGPRLSEAFF. Written as DNA, the CDR3 is TGTGCCAGTAGTACTTCCCTCCAGGGCCCCCGATTATCTGAAGCTTTCTTT.

The J gene is TRBJ2-1, the V gene TRBV5-1, with 11 bases aligning to TRBD2. The CDR3 is 16 amino acids. The V gene end was trimmed by 4 bases and the J gene end by 8 bases; junction bases not matched to a gene: 11. CDR1 is SGHRS, CDR2 YFSETQ, per germline. DNA for the CDR3: TGCGCCAGCAGCCATATTAGCGGGAGGGCCGGGGATGAGCAGTTCTTC. Its translation is CASSHISGRAGDEQFF.

This clone is a singleton in its sample. The J gene is TRBJ2-2, the V gene TRBV28, with a weak D call TRBD2 (7 bases). The CDR3 has 17 residues. Trimming removed 4 bases from V and 1 base from J, with 16 bases in between. CDR1 and CDR2 (germline): MDHEN, SYDVKM. DNA of the CDR3: TGTGCCAGCAGTTACGAGAGGGGGGGTATGAACACCGGGGAGCTGTTTTTT. As protein: CASSYERGGMNTGELFF.

This chain uses TRBV7-2 with TRBJ1-2; a weak D match, TRBD1 (5 bases). The V gene's germline CDR1 is SGHTA and CDR2 FQGNSA. The CDR3 consists of 15 residues. V lost 0 bases and J 1 base, leaving 9 bases between the germline ends. In DNA form, the CDR3 reads TGTGCCAGCAGCTTAGCAAAAGGGGTTAACTATGGCTACACCTTC. It encodes CASSLAKGVNYGYTF. The complete variable domain, with remaining parts taken from reference TRBV7-2 and TRBJ1-2, reads GAGVSQSPSNKVTEKGKDVELRCDPISGHTALYWYRQSLGQGLEFLIYFQGNSAPDKSGLPSDRFSAERTGGSVSTLTIQRTQQEDSAVYLCASSLAKGVNYGYTFGSGTRLTVV.